This TCR beta chain emerged from a study of T cells in Graves' hyperthyroidism and ophthalmopathy. Trimming removed 7 bases at V and 1 base at J, with 15 bases between. CDR3 length equals 15 residues. This clonotype has a count of ten or more. Its antigen remains unknown. The source material, RNA transcripts, was used to amplify TCR beta CDR3 regions. The HTBI primer set served for first-round RT-PCR of the TCR CDR3. Using its own MiXCR run on the multiplex PCR reads, TCRdb lists one record per CDR3 protein. Of about 700,000 distinct CDR3 sequences detected, approximately 14% appear once; the ten largest clones hold about a tenth. PBMCs were derived from 10 ml fresh peripheral blood. The study, taken as a whole, reports: Separation of ophthalmopathy from stable hyperthyroidism was achieved by a 13 V-J model. Within blood appeared most thyroid clonotypes that had expanded above 0.001.

The sequence was collected from a woman under 30 with Graves' hyperthyroidism. The chain joins TRBV12-3 or TRBV12-4 to TRBJ2-3, with a possible D match to TRBD2 (5 bases). The specimen was blood. The CDR3 reads CASTISGGRTDTQYF. The CDR3 DNA sequence: TGTGCCAGCACCATCAGCGGAGGCCGCACAGATACGCAGTATTTT.